This T cell receptor (beta chain) was found in a study of CD8 T cells in ankylosing spondylitis. Notes on the study in general: Earlier work had already found some motif variants in reactive arthritis synovial fluid and blood. Within matched ankylosing spondylitis synovial fluid, disease-linked clones were reportedly significantly enriched. Within peripheral blood, clones linked to disease were CD8+ and relatively rare.

Generation of TCR beta libraries employed quantitative 5'-RACE incorporating molecular barcodes. TCRdb ran MiXCR on the 5' RACE reads and lists one entry per CDR3 protein. The table records 350,000 to 450,000 distinct CDR3 sequences, approximately 22% of them present only once. Germline V gene sequence: CDR1 SNHLY, CDR2 FYNNEI. The CDR3 runs 14 residues. The V end lost 9 bases, the J end lost 5 bases, and 19 bases lay between the germline ends. A few counts support this clonotype. Its antigen remains unidentified. This chain joins TRBV2 and TRBJ2-5; the D gene could be TRBD1 or TRBD2 (7 bases each). The sample was blood, either unsorted or a sorted T cell fraction (not recorded which). The clonotype originates from a male donor with ankylosing spondylitis or in good health (not recorded which). This CDR3 is CASLTGEGGETQYF. The CDR3 region has the DNA TGTGCCAGTCTAACAGGGGAGGGTGGGGAGACCCAGTACTTC.